Listed below are T cell receptor beta chains from one sample, sequenced in a study of beta chain features in type 1 diabetes. Sequencing was performed with immunoSEQ multiplex PCR; in TCRdb, only in-frame clones are kept and a portion is missing. The sample lists 200,000 to 250,000 clones, roughly 17% occurring once. The sequenced sample consisted of naive CD4+ T cells from blood. Source of these receptors: a man aged 30 to 39 with type 1 diabetes. Both conserved end residues are part of each CDR3. Fields, in order: CDR3 protein, CDR3 DNA, D gene, V gene, clone size, J gene. D genes are given only for firm matches. Clone size appears in some rows only: once, few, many, or a class for an expanded clone.

CDR3 protein: CASSIEVLAGIYEQYF
CDR3 DNA: TGTGCCAGTAGTATTGAGGTACTAGCGGGGATCTACGAGCAGTACTTC
D gene: TRBD2
V gene: TRBV19
clone size: few
J gene: TRBJ2-7

CDR3 protein: CSVAPGVQETQYF
CDR3 DNA: TGCAGCGTTGCCCCGGGCGTCCAAGAGACCCAGTACTTC
D gene: .
V gene: TRBV29-1
clone size: few
J gene: TRBJ2-5

CDR3 protein: CASSAQGIEAFF
CDR3 DNA: TGTGCCAGCAGTGCTCAGGGTATAGAAGCTTTCTTT
D gene: .
V gene: TRBV7-9
clone size: .
J gene: TRBJ1-1

CDR3 protein: CSVVPGLSDTEAFF
CDR3 DNA: TGCAGCGTTGTGCCAGGGCTATCAGACACTGAAGCTTTCTTT
D gene: .
V gene: TRBV29-1
clone size: .
J gene: TRBJ1-1

CDR3 protein: CSVGQIQETQYF
CDR3 DNA: TGCAGCGTTGGACAGATACAAGAGACCCAGTACTTC
D gene: .
V gene: TRBV29-1
clone size: few
J gene: TRBJ2-5

CDR3 protein: CASRDDSSYEQYF
CDR3 DNA: TGTGCCAGCAGAGACGACAGCTCCTACGAGCAGTACTTC
D gene: .
V gene: TRBV2
clone size: .
J gene: TRBJ2-7

CDR3 protein: CASSSRTGLLEKLFF
CDR3 DNA: TGTGCCAGCAGCTCTCGGACAGGGCTTCTCGAAAAACTGTTTTTT
D gene: TRBD1
V gene: TRBV4-2
clone size: .
J gene: TRBJ1-4

CDR3 protein: CASRAIGTTNTDTQYF
CDR3 DNA: TGTGCCAGCAGGGCCATAGGGACAACGAACACAGATACGCAGTATTTT
D gene: .
V gene: TRBV7-2
clone size: .
J gene: TRBJ2-3

CDR3 protein: CASSLPDSLYNEQFF
CDR3 DNA: TGTGCCAGCAGCCTACCGGACAGCCTCTACAATGAGCAGTTCTTC
D gene: .
V gene: TRBV9
clone size: few
J gene: TRBJ2-1

CDR3 protein: CASSPKWDSPTGELFF
CDR3 DNA: TGTGCCAGCAGCCCAAAGTGGGACAGCCCCACCGGGGAGCTGTTTTTT
D gene: TRBD1
V gene: TRBV14
clone size: .
J gene: TRBJ2-2

CDR3 protein: CASSRQTTEAFF
CDR3 DNA: TGTGCCAGCTCACGACAGACCACTGAAGCTTTCTTT
D gene: .
V gene: TRBV18
clone size: .
J gene: TRBJ1-1

CDR3 protein: CASSSRTGGIPYEQYF
CDR3 DNA: TGTGCCAGCAGCTCAAGGACAGGGGGGATCCCCTACGAGCAGTACTTC
D gene: TRBD1
V gene: TRBV9
clone size: .
J gene: TRBJ2-7

CDR3 protein: CASSAGQGASGYTF
CDR3 DNA: TGTGCCAGCAGCGCCGGTCAGGGGGCGAGTGGCTACACCTTC
D gene: TRBD1
V gene: TRBV7-2
clone size: few
J gene: TRBJ1-2

CDR3 protein: CASSQSGQGSFGQYF
CDR3 DNA: TGTGCCAGCAGCCAATCGGGACAGGGGTCCTTCGGGCAGTACTTC
D gene: TRBD1
V gene: TRBV14
clone size: few
J gene: TRBJ2-7

CDR3 protein: CASSLGSTNEKLFF
CDR3 DNA: TGCGCCAGCAGCTTGGGCAGTACTAATGAAAAACTGTTTTTT
D gene: .
V gene: TRBV5-1
clone size: .
J gene: TRBJ1-4

CDR3 protein: CASTWTGGTYEQYF
CDR3 DNA: TGTGCCAGCACCTGGACAGGGGGGACCTACGAGCAGTACTTC
D gene: TRBD1
V gene: TRBV7-2
clone size: .
J gene: TRBJ2-7

CDR3 protein: CASRTHDTGELFF
CDR3 DNA: TGTGCCAGCAGAACACACGACACCGGGGAGCTGTTTTTT
D gene: .
V gene: TRBV27
clone size: few
J gene: TRBJ2-2

CDR3 protein: CASSQGQGSRSYNEQFF
CDR3 DNA: TGTGCCAGCAGCCAAGGACAGGGCTCTCGCTCCTACAATGAGCAGTTCTTC
D gene: TRBD1
V gene: TRBV14
clone size: .
J gene: TRBJ2-1

CDR3 protein: CASSPGQNTEAFF
CDR3 DNA: TGTGCCAGCTCACCGGGACAGAACACTGAAGCTTTCTTT
D gene: .
V gene: TRBV18
clone size: .
J gene: TRBJ1-1

CDR3 protein: CASSLAPRNYEQYF
CDR3 DNA: TGCGCCAGCAGCTTAGCCCCACGCAACTACGAGCAGTACTTC
D gene: .
V gene: TRBV5-1
clone size: few
J gene: TRBJ2-7

CDR3 protein: CASSQGGAGADTQYF
CDR3 DNA: TGCGCCAGCAGCCAAGGAGGTGCGGGAGCAGATACGCAGTATTTT
D gene: TRBD2
V gene: TRBV4-1
clone size: .
J gene: TRBJ2-3

CDR3 protein: CASSQEPGTGELFF
CDR3 DNA: TGCGCCAGCAGCCAAGAGCCGGGCACCGGGGAGCTGTTTTTT
D gene: .
V gene: TRBV4-1
clone size: .
J gene: TRBJ2-2

CDR3 protein: CASSSIGYEQYF
CDR3 DNA: TGTGCCAGCAGCTCTATCGGCTACGAGCAGTACTTC
D gene: .
V gene: TRBV7-9
clone size: few
J gene: TRBJ2-7

CDR3 protein: CASSGPPGNTIYF
CDR3 DNA: TGTGCCAGCAGCGGACCACCTGGAAACACCATATATTTT
D gene: .
V gene: TRBV9
clone size: .
J gene: TRBJ1-3

CDR3 protein: CAISERASGSGSGTDTQYF
CDR3 DNA: TGTGCCATCAGTGAGCGGGCCAGCGGGAGTGGTTCGGGCACAGATACGCAGTATTTT
D gene: TRBD2
V gene: TRBV10-3
clone size: .
J gene: TRBJ2-3

CDR3 protein: CSVGTSGSGVDTQYF
CDR3 DNA: TGCAGCGTCGGGACTAGCGGGAGCGGGGTAGATACGCAGTATTTT
D gene: TRBD2
V gene: TRBV29-1
clone size: few
J gene: TRBJ2-3

CDR3 protein: CASSLRQGGPYEQYF
CDR3 DNA: TGCGCCAGCAGCTTGAGACAGGGGGGCCCCTACGAGCAGTACTTC
D gene: TRBD1
V gene: TRBV5-1
clone size: .
J gene: TRBJ2-7

CDR3 protein: CSVDRGGKLFF
CDR3 DNA: TGCAGCGTTGACCGGGGAGGCAAACTGTTTTTT
D gene: .
V gene: TRBV29-1
clone size: .
J gene: TRBJ1-4

CDR3 protein: CSAGKSGNADTQYF
CDR3 DNA: TGCAGCGCCGGTAAAAGCGGGAACGCAGATACGCAGTATTTT
D gene: TRBD2
V gene: TRBV29-1
clone size: .
J gene: TRBJ2-3

CDR3 protein: CASSLLAYEQYF
CDR3 DNA: TGTGCCAGCAGTCTACTAGCTTACGAGCAGTACTTC
D gene: .
V gene: TRBV2
clone size: few
J gene: TRBJ2-7

CDR3 protein: CASSARQAVGDEKLFF
CDR3 DNA: TGTGCCAGCAGCGCTAGACAGGCTGTGGGTGATGAAAAACTGTTTTTT
D gene: .
V gene: TRBV9
clone size: few
J gene: TRBJ1-4

CDR3 protein: CASSQVRGGSLREQYF
CDR3 DNA: TGCGCCAGCAGCCAAGTTCGGGGGGGTTCCCTCCGCGAGCAGTACTTC
D gene: TRBD2
V gene: TRBV4-1
clone size: few
J gene: TRBJ2-7

CDR3 protein: CASSDSYGTEQYF
CDR3 DNA: TGTGCCAGCAGTGACTCGTACGGGACCGAGCAGTACTTC
D gene: .
V gene: TRBV6-4
clone size: .
J gene: TRBJ2-7